This T cell receptor beta chain is from a study of beta chain features in type 1 diabetes (dated by TCRdb to the late 2010s). At the level of the whole study: Patients and healthy donors did not differ in mean age, gender distribution, total cell number or subset yield. The study compared TCRB repertoires of sorted circulating CD4+ T cell subsets between recently diagnosed type 1 diabetes patients and matched healthy donors. Whereas all 28 donors provided naive and central memory subsets, regulatory and stem cell-like memory subsets were isolated from just 8 patients and about eight healthy donors. A total of 85 million to 140 million sorted cells were examined across all samples, and the number of cells per subset was strongly correlated with RNA yield. Broader findings and caveats from the paper: Shorter templates might be favored by PCR, yet because patient and control samples were amplified and corrected together, any such skew would affect both groups equally. Patients with type 1 diabetes made fewer insertions and deleted more nucleotides at VDJ recombination sites, implying thymic rearrangement abnormalities. In all four CD4+ subsets, TCRB CDR3 length was moderately but significantly shorter in type 1 diabetes patients. Because small numbers of individuals were included in the HLA sub-analyses, any influence of HLA type on TCRB rearrangement was left unresolved. Naive, central memory and regulatory TCRB repertoires appeared to be more alike among patients than among healthy donors. Because cDNA rather than genomic DNA was sequenced, highly expressing activated cells could have been over-represented, although no difference in activation and CD3 levels was found between groups.

From each donor, a single peripheral blood sample of 90 to 150 mL on average was drawn into heparinised tubes. A BD FACSAria II was used to sort naive, central memory, regulatory and stem cell-like memory CD4+ T cells with a panel that included CD45RO, CCR7, CD25, CD127, CD95 and CD27. A purity above 95% was achieved for all sorted populations. PBMCs were separated immediately by Lymphoprep density gradient centrifugation and were stained directly, without being cultured. So that batch effects would be minimized, each experiment stained and sorted samples in pairs, pairing one healthy donor with one patient. The germline V gene sets CDR1 to LGHNA and CDR2 to YSLEER. V and J lose 0 bases and 2 bases, and a span of 6 bases separates them. The CDR3 holds 14 amino acids from the cysteine to the phenylalanine. The read is trimmed to its CDR3 DNA, 42 bases read in frame from base 1. About this clone: What antigen it recognizes has not been identified. No much larger clone is present one base from it, and per-base qualities are unavailable.

All of the isolated RNA was reverse transcribed with the High Capacity cDNA Reverse Transcription Kit, so expressed TCRB transcripts were sequenced. Deep immunoSEQ sequencing was applied to naive, central memory and regulatory T cell samples, giving an average of roughly 3.6 million total reads per sample. After sorted cells were lysed in RLT buffer, RNA was extracted with DNase-treated RNeasy Micro or Mini kits, with the choice depending on cell number. To prevent cross-contamination, every cell subset was processed on its own, while patient and healthy donor samples were processed together. Using the immunoSEQ multiplex PCR, TCRB sequences were amplified from cDNA into 87-bp fragments spanning the CDR3 region. Sequencing of the amplicons was done on the Illumina HiSeq platform. The original methods were these. PCR bias was computationally corrected using synthetic template baselines, reads within Hamming distance 2 were collapsed, and singletons that could not be merged were discarded. By aligning reads against IMGT, V, D and J genes, CDR3 length, and insertions or deletions at six rearrangement sites were assigned. Clonotype counts were normalized to sorted cell number within each subset before computing true diversity and Gini coefficients with the tcR R package. The overlap coefficient, calculated on TCRB nucleotide sequences, was used to quantify repertoire sharing. Out-of-frame TCRB sequences from naive cells were analyzed as a proxy for the pre-selection repertoire. The table comes from immuneACCESS by way of TCRdb, which keeps in-frame sequences with V and J called. Part of the clones is missing from these tables; in studies checked, under half for an unresolved V gene and the rest for unknown reasons. V, J and clone size are taken as reported in that table, and D and trimming were inferred from the DNA itself. For this sample the table gives about 360,000 clones, of which around 13% were detected only once. More than 0.015% of the sample belongs to the ten largest clones.

This receptor was identified in a man between 18 and 29 years old in good health. Recombination linked TRBV4-3 to TRBJ2-3; TRBD1 could be the D gene, as 5 bases match. Material for sequencing was naive CD4+ T cells from blood. The cell subset or site label here, explained by the study, means: true naive CD4+ T cells. The CDR3 protein: CASSQDRDTDTQYF. In nucleotides, the sequence is TGCGCCAGCAGCCAAGACAGGGACACAGATACGCAGTATTTT.